A selection of T cell receptor beta chains follows, all from one sample in a study of control samples from healthy donors and cancer patients. Measured with immunoSEQ multiplex PCR; TCRdb has only the in-frame clones, and not every one. Among around 48,000 clones listed, nearly 95% were seen once. Sequences were obtained from PBMCs. The receptor set was obtained from a woman aged 45-59 years with head and neck cancer. The CDR3 runs from the conserved cysteine through the conserved F or W. The D gene is left open where the match is weak. Expanded clones get a size class; other rows say once, few or many, or leave the size out.

CDR3 protein: CASSLGGAPNYGYTF
CDR3 DNA: TGTGCCAGCAGCTTAGGGGGGGCGCCGAACTATGGCTACACCTTC
V gene: TRBV7-2
J gene: TRBJ1-2
clone size: NA
D gene: NA

CDR3 protein: CASSRGVSTDAQYF
CDR3 DNA: TGTGCCAGTAGTAGGGGCGTTAGCACAGATGCGCAGTATTTT
V gene: TRBV19
J gene: TRBJ2-3
clone size: NA
D gene: NA

CDR3 protein: CASSVGGDSYEQYF
CDR3 DNA: TGTGCCAGCAGCGTAGGGGGGGACTCCTACGAGCAGTACTTC
V gene: TRBV9
J gene: TRBJ2-7
clone size: once
D gene: NA

CDR3 protein: CASSLLSGPQHF
CDR3 DNA: TGTGCCAGCAGTTTATTGTCCGGGCCCCAGCATTTT
V gene: TRBV28
J gene: TRBJ1-5
clone size: NA
D gene: NA

CDR3 protein: CATTSGGAEKLFF
CDR3 DNA: TGTGCCACCACGAGTGGAGGGGCTGAAAAACTGTTTTTT
V gene: TRBV19
J gene: TRBJ1-4
clone size: NA
D gene: NA

CDR3 protein: CASSWTSGRVTDTQYF
CDR3 DNA: TGTGCCAGCAGTTGGACTAGCGGGAGGGTGACAGATACGCAGTATTTT
V gene: TRBV27
J gene: TRBJ2-3
clone size: NA
D gene: TRBD2

CDR3 protein: CSVEKGGGPGETQYF
CDR3 DNA: TGCAGCGTTGAAAAGGGCGGGGGGCCAGGAGAGACCCAGTACTTC
V gene: TRBV29-1
J gene: TRBJ2-5
clone size: NA
D gene: TRBD2

CDR3 protein: CASSSQLWGQGTEAFF
CDR3 DNA: TGTGCCAGCAGCTCGCAACTGTGGGGACAGGGGACTGAAGCTTTCTTT
V gene: TRBV7-9
J gene: TRBJ1-1
clone size: NA
D gene: TRBD1

CDR3 protein: CATTPRGDSSYEQYF
CDR3 DNA: TGTGCCACCACGCCGAGGGGGGACAGCTCCTACGAGCAGTACTTC
V gene: TRBV10-3
J gene: TRBJ2-7
clone size: NA
D gene: NA

CDR3 protein: CSVGLPHSGTGRSGELFF
CDR3 DNA: TGCAGCGTTGGACTTCCACACTCCGGGACAGGGCGATCCGGGGAGCTGTTTTTT
V gene: TRBV29-1
J gene: TRBJ2-2
clone size: NA
D gene: TRBD1

CDR3 protein: CASSSPGTGEAGELFF
CDR3 DNA: TGTGCCAGCAGTTCCCCCGGGACAGGGGAAGCCGGGGAGCTGTTTTTT
V gene: TRBV27
J gene: TRBJ2-2
clone size: NA
D gene: TRBD1

CDR3 protein: CASSEAKGARNSPLHF
CDR3 DNA: TGTGCCAGCAGTGAAGCAAAGGGGGCAAGAAATTCACCCCTCCACTTT
V gene: TRBV2
J gene: TRBJ1-6
clone size: NA
D gene: TRBD1